This T cell receptor beta chain stems from a study of beta chain features in type 1 diabetes (dated by TCRdb to 2016 to 2018). Regarding the research as a whole: Mean age, gender distribution, total cell number and subset yield were not different between patients and healthy donors. The study compared the TCRB repertoires of sorted circulating CD4+ T cell subsets in recently diagnosed type 1 diabetes patients with those in matched healthy donors. Across all samples, some 100,000,000 sorted cells were examined, and cell number per subset correlated strongly with RNA yield. Regulatory and stem cell-like memory subsets were isolated from only 8 patients and about eight healthy donors, whereas naive and central memory subsets came from all 30 or so donors. The paper's findings and limits, for the study overall: Shorter templates might have been favored by PCR, but patient and control samples were amplified and corrected together, so both groups would have been affected equally by any skew. Naive, central memory and regulatory TCRB repertoires appeared to be more similar among patients than among healthy donors. In all four CD4+ subsets, TCRB CDR3 length was moderately but significantly shorter in type 1 diabetes patients. Because small numbers of individuals were included in the HLA sub-analyses, any influence of HLA type on TCRB rearrangement was left unresolved. Patients with type 1 diabetes made fewer insertions and deleted more nucleotides at VDJ recombination sites, implying thymic rearrangement abnormalities. Because cDNA was sequenced instead of genomic DNA, activated cells with high expression could be over-represented, although the groups did not differ in activation or CD3 levels.

Each donor gave one peripheral blood draw, about 110 mL on average, collected into heparinised tubes. A BD FACSAria II was used to sort naive, central memory, regulatory and stem cell-like memory CD4+ T cells with a panel that included CD45RO, CCR7, CD25, CD127, CD95 and CD27. Purity was above 95% for every sorted population. PBMCs were isolated immediately by Lymphoprep density gradient centrifugation and stained directly without culture. So that batch effects would be minimized, each experiment stained and sorted samples in pairs, pairing one healthy donor with one patient. V is trimmed back by 3 bases and J by 3 bases, and the junction contains 8 bases that no gene match accounts for. As encoded in the germline V gene, CDR1 is MGHDK while CDR2 is SYGVNS. The CDR3 runs 15 residues from the cysteine to the phenylalanine. Kept here is only the CDR3 DNA, which spans 45 bases and is read in frame from base 1.

This clone has more than one count but fewer than ten. Its antigen has not been determined. Within one base of it there is no much larger clone, and no base qualities were kept. The entire isolated RNA was reverse transcribed using the High Capacity cDNA Reverse Transcription Kit, and thus expressed TCRB transcripts were sequenced. Deep immunoSEQ sequencing was applied to naive, central memory and regulatory T cell samples, giving an average of about 3.8 million total reads per sample. After sorted cells were lysed in RLT buffer, RNA was extracted with DNase-treated RNeasy Micro or Mini kits, with the choice depending on cell number. Each cell subset was processed on its own to prevent cross-contamination, while patient and healthy donor samples were processed together. The immunoSEQ multiplex PCR was used to amplify TCRB sequences from cDNA, yielding 87-bp fragments that span the CDR3 region. Sequencing of the amplicons was done on the Illumina HiSeq platform. The source study handled its data this way. Synthetic template baselines were used to correct PCR bias computationally, reads within Hamming distance 2 were collapsed, and singletons that could not be merged were discarded. Reads were aligned against IMGT so that V, D and J genes, CDR3 length and insertions or deletions at six rearrangement sites could be assigned. Within each subset, clonotype counts were normalized to sorted cell number, after which true diversity and Gini coefficients were computed with the tcR R package. The overlap coefficient, calculated on TCRB nucleotide sequences, was used to measure repertoire sharing. Sourced from immuneACCESS, this table was stored by TCRdb with only in-frame sequences that have V and J called. A share of the clones is absent; for the studies checked, an unresolved V gene accounts for under half, and the remainder has no known explanation. That table furnishes V, J and clone size, whereas the DNA furnished D and trimming. Counted in this sample were 300,000 to 400,000 clones; roughly 9% of them appeared once. In total, the top ten clones hold 1% of the sample.

Input material: central memory CD4+ T cells from blood. The TCR originated in a man in his thirties or forties with type 1 diabetes. The receptor chain draws on TRBV25-1 and TRBJ2-7, with 7 bases in between that match TRBD1. Here is the DNA: TGTGCCAGCAGTGATGAGAGACAGGGTAACTACGAGCAGTACTTC. It translates as CASSDERQGNYEQYF.